This entry is about one TCR beta chain. This clone's antigen is unknown. No per-base quality is available; no much larger clone lies one base away. The CDR3, from cysteine to phenylalanine, totals 17 residues. The only DNA kept is the CDR3, 51 bases in frame from the first base. TCRbeta CDR3 regions were amplified from genomic DNA using the immunoSEQ Assay, a bias-controlled multiplex PCR. Regarding the original processing steps: The number of nucleated cells in each sample was estimated by amplification of reference gene primers within the assay. Sequence reads were collapsed and filtered to measure the absolute abundance of every unique TCRbeta CDR3 rearrangement. Productive Simpson clonality was computed per sample as the square root of Simpson's diversity index over productive rearrangements. Held by TCRdb, this immuneACCESS table contains in-frame sequences only and omits some clones. Under half of the omission traces to an unresolved V gene where checked; the cause of the rest is unknown. For V, J and clone size, that table is used; D and trimming come from the DNA. The sample table lists roughly 250,000 clones, roughly 90% of them with a count of one. Of the sample, about 3% is held by the ten largest clones.

This specimen belongs to a study of blood T cell repertoires in COVID-19 (dated by TCRdb to the early 2020s). For the study in its entirety: The collaborator samples originated in the United States, Italy and Spain and spanned the acute and convalescent phases of COVID-19. The material from the prospective study consisted of cDNA or gDNA derived from T cells, B-cell-depleted T cells, or PBMCs. Subjects who had been exposed to COVID-19, were actively infected with it, or had recovered from it provided the deeply sampled blood TCRbeta repertoires that made up the dataset. The repertoires were released in a freely available public database meant as a resource for research on the immune response to SARS-CoV-2. Samples were obtained from the ongoing ImmuneRACE study (first 160 participants) and from about 1,300 subjects provided by 6 global collaborators. Sample metadata almost always included a de-identified subject ID, COVID-19 status, age in years and sex. Where HLA class I and class II types were available, the types were taken from metadata supplied by the sample provider, not from assay-based typing.

Paper-wide results and their limitations: The amount of clinical and demographic metadata varied by source and participant and was provided uncurated.

In the prospective study, participants were about 18 to 100 years old, resided in 24 geographic areas of the United States, and were enrolled through a virtual design. In the prospective study, cohorts were assigned on the basis of participant-reported clinical history obtained from a screening survey and a study questionnaire. For ImmuneRACE Cohort 3, a participant was defined as recovered based on two consecutive negative NP/OP PCR tests, clearance by a healthcare professional, or resolution of symptoms. In the prospective study, mobile phlebotomists collected whole blood, serum and a nasopharyngeal or oropharyngeal swab from each participant. Prospective study participants could optionally give additional blood draws and questionnaires over a 2-month period. Before DNA extraction, prospective study blood samples were shipped either frozen or at room temperature.

The chain was built from TRBV21-1 and TRBJ1-4; the D segment call TRBD1 is taken from the table without a DNA check. TRBV21-1 is flagged as a pseudogene. The sequencing input was PBMCs or T cells enriched from blood (not recorded which). The TCR originated in a woman between 45 and 60 years old who had recovered from COVID-19. The nucleotide sequence is given as TGTGCCAGCACCACCAGGGCAGGGGGCGTTGTGGTCGAAAAACTGTTTTTT. Protein translation: CASTTRAGGVVVEKLFF.